The 23 T cell receptor beta chains presented below share a single source sample, sequenced in a study of blood T cell dynamics during melanoma immunotherapy. TCRdb's copy holds only in-frame clones and misses some; the assay was immunoSEQ multiplex PCR. The sample has roughly 5,400 clones; 70% to 90% are singletons. This sample's time point: pre-treatment baseline. This sample comprised blood, obtained from a patient treated with checkpoint blockade. The receptor source for this set is a human donor with melanoma.

This chain joins TRBV23-1 and TRBJ1-6; D remains unclear. TRBV23-1 counts as an open reading frame of uncertain function. The V end lost 4 bases, the J end lost 1 base, and 8 bases lay between the germline ends. The CDR3 covers 15 residues. CDR3 in DNA: TGCGCCAGCAGTCGCTCAGAATCCTATAATTCACCCCTCCACTTT. It translates to CASSRSESYNSPLHF.

V gene TRBV7-8 combines with J gene TRBJ2-1, with 9 bases matching TRBD1. The V gene's germline CDR1 is SGHVS and CDR2 FQNEAQ. V dropped 4 bases and J dropped 8; count of bases not matched to a gene: 6. The CDR3 runs 14 residues. The CDR3: CASSYRDRVHEQFF. In DNA form, the CDR3 reads TGTGCCAGCAGCTACCGGGACAGGGTGCATGAGCAGTTCTTC.

The V gene is TRBV5-6, the J gene TRBJ2-5; D possibly corresponds to TRBD1 (5 bases). The last part of the DNA fits TRBJ2-7 better; the J call may be wrong. Germline values: CDR1 SGHDT, CDR2 YYEEEE. The CDR3 sequence is 14 residues long. The CDR3 nucleotides are TGTGCCAGCAGCTTGCAGGGCCCATCCTACGAGCAGTACTTC. Protein product: CASSLQGPSYEQYF.

The genes are TRBV11-2 and TRBJ2-1; D is unclear. The V gene lost 1 base and the J gene lost 11 bases, with 12 bases spanning the gap. The CDR3 totals 13 residues. Germline CDR1 SGHAT, CDR2 FQNNGV. The CDR3 reads CASSLVSSSKQFF. The DNA of the CDR3 is TGTGCCAGCAGCTTAGTATCGTCCAGCAAGCAGTTCTTC.

The genes are TRBV27 and TRBJ1-3; no firm D call. CDR3 length equals 16 residues. Trimming took off 6 bases at V and 0 bases at J, with 15 bases between the two ends. The germline V gene has CDR1 MNHEY and CDR2 SMNVEV (reference sequence). CDR3 bases: TGTGCCAGCAGCCGGGTTTTCCCTACCTCTGGAAACACCATATATTTT. It codes for CASSRVFPTSGNTIYF.

The V call is TRBV19, the J call TRBJ2-5; D ambiguous. The end of the DNA aligns better with TRBJ2-7, so the J call may be wrong. Germline V gene lookup returns CDR1 LNHDA and CDR2 SQIVND (reference sequence). The CDR3 contains 15 residues. In nucleotides, the CDR3 is TGTGCCAGTAGTATCTCGGGTTTAGACACCTACGAGCAGTACTTC. Translating gives CASSISGLDTYEQYF.

This clone has only one observation. CDR3 sequence (DNA): TGTGCCAGCATCTTTGGGGGAGCTAATGAAAAACTGTTTTTT. Translating gives CASIFGGANEKLFF. The genes are TRBV6-6 and TRBJ1-4, with D perhaps matching TRBD1 (5 bases). The V end was cut by 7 bases, the J end by 3 bases, with 12 bases between. The CDR3 is 14 amino acids. Germline V gene sequence: CDR1 MNHNY, CDR2 SVGAGI (reference sequence).

V gene TRBV9 combines with J gene TRBJ2-7, with unresolved D. CDR1 and CDR2 (germline): SGDLS, YYNGEE. The CDR3 loop spans 14 amino acids. Trimming left V 0 bases short and J 1 base short, with 8 bases between. CDR3 protein: CASSVGVVSYEQYF. For the CDR3, the DNA is TGTGCCAGCAGCGTAGGGGTGGTATCCTACGAGCAGTACTTC.

The V call is TRBV5-5, the J call TRBJ2-7; 7 bases align to TRBD1. J gave up 2 bases and V 4 bases, and 9 bases lay outside the gene matches. The V gene's germline CDR1 is SGHKS and CDR2 YYEKEE (reference sequence). CDR3 size: 15 residues. As DNA, the CDR3 is TGTGCCAGCAGCGCCACAGGGGTCCCAACCTACGAGCAGTACTTC. It yields the protein CASSATGVPTYEQYF.

The chain carries TRBV9 and TRBJ2-3, with TRBD2 matching 10 bases. The CDR3 covers 16 residues. Germline V gene lookup returns CDR1 SGDLS and CDR2 YYNGEE. V dropped 2 bases and J dropped 5; count of bases not matched to a gene: 8. The CDR3 bases are TGTGCCAGCAGCGTGGAAGGGACTAGCGCTGGAGATACGCAGTATTTT. Translated: CASSVEGTSAGDTQYF.

The chain recombines TRBV7-2 with TRBJ1-6; D gene ambiguous. The CDR3 is 14 residues long. Per germline, CDR1 SGHTA and CDR2 FQGNSA. The V gene lost 3 bases and the J gene lost 2 bases, with 5 bases spanning the gap. CDR3 residues: CASSLKAYNSPLHF. CDR3 DNA: TGTGCCAGCAGCTTGAAAGCCTATAATTCACCCCTCCACTTT.

The V and J genes are TRBV11-2 and TRBJ2-7; D not certain. The V end lost 5 bases, the J end lost 3 bases, and 11 bases lay between the germline ends. The CDR3 is 13 amino acids. Germline V gene sequence: CDR1 SGHAT, CDR2 FQNNGV. CDR3 residues: CASSPARNYEQYF. CDR3 coding DNA: TGTGCCAGCAGCCCCGCCCGAAACTACGAGCAGTACTTC.

The V call is TRBV6-5, the J call TRBJ1-5; 7 bases line up with TRBD1. The CDR3 has 12 amino acids. The germline CDR1 and CDR2 sequences are MNHEY and SVGAGI. With V trimmed by 8 bases and J by 8 bases, 6 bases remained unmatched. The CDR3 coding sequence is TGTGCCAGCGGGCAGGGGGGTGAGCCCCAGCATTTT. Residues: CASGQGGEPQHF.

V gene TRBV28 combines with J gene TRBJ1-2, with D tentatively TRBD1 (5 bases). V lost 5 bases and J 4 bases, leaving 23 bases between the germline ends. The CDR3 has 17 amino acids. Per germline, CDR1 MDHEN and CDR2 SYDVKM. CDR3 coding DNA: TGTGCCAGCAGTCCCACCCGGGTCCGTCCGGGGGGCTATGGCTACACCTTC. Translating it yields CASSPTRVRPGGYGYTF.

The chain couples TRBV7-2 to TRBJ1-2; D remains unclear. The V gene's germline CDR1 is SGHTA and CDR2 FQGNSA. The CDR3 spans 13 residues. V was trimmed by 7 bases and J by 4 bases, leaving 13 bases between them. The CDR3 DNA is TGTGCCAGCATCCCCCGGGCCACCTATGGCTACACCTTC. Amino acids: CASIPRATYGYTF.

Concerning this clone itself: The junction departs from germline at one end; a sequencing error may be responsible. The chain recombines TRBV18 with TRBJ1-2; D uncertain. Germline V lookup: CDR1 KGHSH, CDR2 LQKENI. The CDR3 consists of 13 residues. Here the CDR3 reads CASSPQTYGGYTF. DNA for the CDR3: TGTGCCAGCTCGCCACAAACGTACGGTGGCTACACCTTC.

V gene TRBV29-1 combines with J gene TRBJ1-3; D is undetermined. The CDR3 has 11 amino acids. The germline gives CDR1 SQVTM, CDR2 ANQGSEA. V dropped 7 bases and J dropped 4 bases, with 8 bases sitting between them. The CDR3 spells CSASQGNTIYF. The CDR3 region has the DNA TGCAGCGCCTCGCAAGGAAACACCATATATTTT.

The gene calls are TRBV2 and TRBJ1-2; 7 bases align to TRBD1. The CDR3 is made up of 15 amino acids. The germline V gene has CDR1 SNHLY and CDR2 FYNNEI. J gave up 7 bases and V 1 base, and 9 bases lay outside the gene matches. The CDR3 DNA follows: TGTGCCAGCAGTGAAGGGGGTAGGGGGCCTTTTGGCTACACCTTC. Protein product: CASSEGGRGPFGYTF.

The chain employs TRBV28 and TRBJ1-6; unclear D gene. The CDR3 spans 12 residues. Germline loops: CDR1 MDHEN, CDR2 SYDVKM. V was clipped by 4 bases and J by 11 bases, with 9 bases between them. The DNA for the CDR3 is TGTGCCAGCAGTTCACTCTCCGCACCCCTCCACTTT. It encodes CASSSLSAPLHF.

The V and J genes are TRBV6-6 and TRBJ2-2; 7 nucleotides line up with TRBD1. The V and J ends lost 2 bases and 5 bases, in that order; junction bases with no gene match: 8. Germline lookup yields CDR1 MNHNY and CDR2 SVGAGI (reference sequence). The CDR3 is 16 amino acids. CDR3 in amino acids: CASSYGDSYATGELFF. In nucleotides, the CDR3 is TGTGCCAGCAGTTACGGGGACAGTTATGCAACCGGGGAGCTGTTTTTT.

J is TRBJ2-1 and V is TRBV4-2; the match to TRBD2 covers 10 bases. V shed 0 bases, J shed 7 bases, and the junction held 12 bases outside the gene matches. The CDR3 runs to 18 residues. In germline, CDR1 is LGHNA, CDR2 YNFKEQ. CDR3: CASSQDHRTSGVWNEQFF. The CDR3 nucleotides read TGTGCCAGCAGCCAAGATCACCGAACTAGCGGGGTTTGGAATGAGCAGTTCTTC.

Written as DNA, the CDR3 is TGTGCCAGTACCAAATCATACGGGGACTACACTGAAGCTTTCTTT. This codes for CASTKSYGDYTEAFF. The chain carries TRBV19 and TRBJ1-1, with D tentatively TRBD1 (5 bases). This CDR3 has 15 residues. The ends were cut back, 7 bases at V and 3 bases at J, with 18 bases in the middle. Germline assignment: CDR1 LNHDA and CDR2 SQIVND (reference sequence).

In this sample, this clone turned up once. The chain combines TRBV7-6 with TRBJ2-1; maybe TRBD1 (6 bases). The germline V gene encodes CDR1 SGHVS and CDR2 FNYEAQ. V shed 6 bases and J shed 0 bases, with 15 bases lying between them. This CDR3 comprises 16 residues. The CDR3 DNA reads as TGTGCCAGCAGACTGACAGGCTCAAGCTCCTACAATGAGCAGTTCTTC. It codes for CASRLTGSSSYNEQFF.